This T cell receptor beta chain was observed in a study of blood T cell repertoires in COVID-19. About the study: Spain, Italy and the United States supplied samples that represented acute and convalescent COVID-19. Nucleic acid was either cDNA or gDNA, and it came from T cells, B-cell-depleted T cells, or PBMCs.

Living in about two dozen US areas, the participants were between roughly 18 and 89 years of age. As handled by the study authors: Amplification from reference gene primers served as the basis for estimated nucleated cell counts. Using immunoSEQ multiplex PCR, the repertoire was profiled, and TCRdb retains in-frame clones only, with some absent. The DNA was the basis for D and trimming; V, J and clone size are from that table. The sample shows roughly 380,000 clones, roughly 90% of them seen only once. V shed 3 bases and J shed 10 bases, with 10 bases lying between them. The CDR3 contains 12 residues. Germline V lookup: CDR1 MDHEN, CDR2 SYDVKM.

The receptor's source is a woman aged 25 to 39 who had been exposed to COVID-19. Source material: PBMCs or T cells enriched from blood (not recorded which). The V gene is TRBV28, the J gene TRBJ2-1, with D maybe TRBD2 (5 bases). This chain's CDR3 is CASSFGAGEQFF. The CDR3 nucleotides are TGTGCCAGCAGTTTTGGCGCGGGCGAGCAGTTCTTC.